These 12 T cell receptor beta chains were all obtained from the same sample, sequenced in a study of human thymus T cells. This table comes from immunoSEQ multiplex PCR, and its TCRdb copy is limited to in-frame clones, with some not included. Of over 35,000 clones in the sample, 94% are singletons; the top ten hold approximately 0.13%. The sequenced sample consisted of blood. The source is a boy under three years old with a congenital heart defect but otherwise immunologically healthy.

The CDR3 loop reads CASSLASGGITDTQYF. The CDR3 coding sequence is TGCGCCAGCAGCTTGGCCTCTGGGGGGATCACAGATACGCAGTATTTT. J is TRBJ2-3 and V is TRBV5-1; D may be TRBD2 (6 bases). Trimming cost V 0 bases and J 2 bases, with 13 bases left between them. The CDR3 runs to 16 residues. The germline V gene has CDR1 SGHRS and CDR2 YFSETQ.

The chain combines TRBV6-5 with TRBJ1-6, with unresolved D. V was pared by 0 bases and J by 8 bases, with 5 bases between. In germline, CDR1 is MNHEY, CDR2 SVGAGI. This CDR3 comprises 13 residues. CDR3 DNA sequence: TGTGCCAGCAGTTACTCCGGTGATTCACCCCTCCACTTT. Translated, it gives CASSYSGDSPLHF.

The chain couples TRBV27 to TRBJ2-5; D remains unclear. Germline-derived CDR1 and CDR2 are MNHEY and SMNVEV (reference sequence). This CDR3 comprises 13 residues. V was trimmed by 2 bases and J by 1 base, leaving 5 bases between them. In DNA, the CDR3 is TGTGCCAGCAGTTTAGCGGTCCAAGAGACCCAGTACTTC. Amino acid sequence: CASSLAVQETQYF.

This sequence joins TRBV4-3 and TRBJ2-5; D is ambiguous. Trimming shortened V by 1 base and J by 4 bases, and 13 bases separated the two germline ends. Germline V gives CDR1 LGHNA, CDR2 YSLEER. The CDR3 covers 15 residues. CDR3 bases: TGCGCCAGCAGCCAAGGGCGACAAGGCTTAGAGACCCAGTACTTC. This gives the protein CASSQGRQGLETQYF.

The chain joins TRBV5-4 to TRBJ1-4; D ambiguous. With 1 base removed from V and 0 bases from J, the gap between germline ends came to 4 bases. CDR3 length: 14 amino acids. Germline V gene sequence: CDR1 SGHNT, CDR2 YYREEE (reference sequence). This chain's CDR3 is CASSLTATNEKLFF. For the CDR3, the DNA is TGTGCCAGCAGCTTGACAGCAACTAATGAAAAACTGTTTTTT.

V gene TRBV7-2 combines with J gene TRBJ2-6; D unclear. Germline CDR1 and CDR2: SGHTA and FQGNSA. This CDR3 is built from 15 residues. Trimming removed 4 bases from V and 2 bases from J, with 9 bases in between. CDR3 in DNA: TGTGCCAGCAGCTCGACAACGGCTGGGGCCAACGTCCTGACTTTC. Translated: CASSSTTAGANVLTF.

In this sample, this clone turned up once. The chain carries TRBV19 and TRBJ2-3; 7 bases align to TRBD1. The junction had 21 bases not matched to a gene; V was cut back by 5 bases and J by 4 bases. CDR3 length equals 19 residues. The germline gives CDR1 LNHDA, CDR2 SQIVND (reference sequence). Here the CDR3 reads CASSSAPGQTQSLADTQYF. The CDR3 DNA reads TGTGCCAGTAGTTCCGCTCCGGGACAGACCCAATCTTTAGCAGATACGCAGTATTTT.

The chain links TRBV27 to TRBJ2-2; the match to TRBD1 covers 7 bases. The CDR3 has 14 amino acids. J lost 5 bases, V lost 6 bases, and 6 bases had no gene match. Germline V CDR1 and CDR2: MNHEY, SMNVEV (reference sequence). CDR3 protein: CASRTGSWTGELFF. The DNA for the CDR3 is TGTGCCAGCAGGACAGGGTCTTGGACCGGGGAGCTGTTTTTT.

This clone was observed a handful of times. This chain uses TRBV14 with TRBJ1-3; D gene uncertain. Germline loops: CDR1 SGHDN, CDR2 FVKESK. Trimming left V 6 bases short and J 1 base short, with 7 bases between. The CDR3 has 13 amino acids. Written as DNA, the CDR3 is TGTGCCAGCAGACAGAGATCTGGAAACACCATATATTTT. Translating it yields CASRQRSGNTIYF.

The J gene is TRBJ2-5, the V gene TRBV5-1; 11 bases agree with TRBD2. This CDR3 has 13 residues. Germline loops: CDR1 SGHRS, CDR2 YFSETQ. V dropped 5 bases and J dropped 5; count of bases not matched to a gene: 2. CDR3 in DNA: TGCGCCAGCAGTTCTAGCGGGGGGGAGACCCAGTACTTC. Its translation is CASSSSGGETQYF.

The chain is built from TRBV10-3 and TRBJ1-2, with D unclear. This CDR3 spans 13 amino acids. CDR1 is ENHRY and CDR2 is SYGVKD in the germline V gene. With 5 bases removed from V and 2 bases from J, the gap between germline ends came to 9 bases. The CDR3 loop is CAISFPGNYGYTF. The CDR3 coding sequence is TGTGCCATCAGTTTTCCCGGGAACTATGGCTACACCTTC.

The chain has TRBV5-4 and TRBJ1-2; 9 bases fit TRBD1. The CDR3 contains 16 residues. Looked up from germline, CDR1 is SGHNT and CDR2 is YYREEE (reference sequence). With V trimmed by 6 bases and J by 2 bases, 11 bases remained unmatched. For the CDR3, the DNA is TGTGCCAGCACCCTATCAGGAACAGGGGGCAACTATGGCTACACCTTC. Amino acids: CASTLSGTGGNYGYTF.